What follows are 14 T cell receptor beta chains derived from one specimen sequenced in a study of T-cell memory formation after mild COVID-19. TCRdb ran MiXCR on the 5' RACE reads and lists one entry per CDR3 protein. This sample has hundreds of thousands of distinct CDR3 sequences, with over 25% found just once. Material for sequencing was PBMCs or a T cell subset sorted from them (not recorded which). The receptors were gathered from an adult woman who had mild COVID-19 (a few samples of this study predate the infection). Cell type and time point are not known.

The chain employs TRBV4-1 and TRBJ2-7, with D possibly called TRBD1 or TRBD2 (5 bases each). V was cut by 3 bases and J by 6 bases, with 18 bases left in between. Germline values: CDR1 MGHRA, CDR2 YSYEKL. The CDR3 has 15 amino acids. The CDR3 loop is CASSQPGPTFVEQYF. The CDR3 DNA is TGCGCCAGCAGCCAGCCGGGACCGACGTTCGTCGAGCAGTACTTC.

The V and J genes are TRBV6-2 or TRBV6-3 and TRBJ2-2; D call uncertain. Germline V lookup: CDR1 MNHEY, CDR2 SVGEGT. V dropped 2 bases and J dropped 1 base, with 5 bases sitting between them. This CDR3 region has 14 residues. CDR3 nucleotides: TGTGCCAGCAGTTACCGACAGAACACCGGGGAGCTGTTTTTT. Amino acid sequence: CASSYRQNTGELFF.

This clonotype was counted between two and nine times. V gene TRBV12-3 or TRBV12-4 combines with J gene TRBJ2-1, with D perhaps given as TRBD1 or TRBD2 (5 bases each). The CDR3 has 12 residues. The V and J ends lost 3 bases and 7 bases respectively, with 7 bases between them. The CDR3 coding sequence is TGTGCCAGCAGTTTCGAGGGGAATGAGCAGTTCTTC. Protein product: CASSFEGNEQFF.

The V call is TRBV21-1, the J call TRBJ1-4. TRBV21-1 is a pseudogene. The CDR3 totals 14 residues. The CDR3: CASSKYHQREKLFF. CDR3 DNA: TGTGCCAGCAGCAAATACCACCAGCGTGAAAAACTGTTTTTT.

This clonotype came up a few times. This chain uses TRBV29-1 with TRBJ2-5; the D call may be TRBD1 or TRBD2 (5 bases each). The CDR3 has 13 residues. The germline V gene has CDR1 SQVTM and CDR2 ANQGSEA. Deletions cut 6 bases from V and 5 bases from J, with 16 bases between. The CDR3 DNA follows: TGCAGCGTAGAGAGAGGGGAGAGGGAGACCCAGTACTTC. As protein: CSVERGERETQYF.

This clonotype was seen only a few times. The J gene is TRBJ2-3, the V gene TRBV7-2; 8 bases are a match to TRBD2. In germline, CDR1 is SGHTA, CDR2 FQGNSA. CDR3 size: 17 residues. V shed 2 bases, J shed 0 bases, and the junction held 7 bases outside the gene matches. The CDR3 is CASSLRAGGSSTDTQYF. DNA for the CDR3: TGTGCCAGCAGCTTAAGGGCGGGAGGATCTAGCACAGATACGCAGTATTTT.

This chain connects TRBV6-1 to TRBJ2-3; D gene unclear. V lost 4 bases and J lost 4, with 3 bases in between. The CDR3 extends over 11 amino acids. Germline V gene data show CDR1 as MNHNS and CDR2 as SASEGT. The CDR3 coding sequence is TGTGCCAGCAGTGTTTCAGATACGCAGTATTTT. Translated, it gives CASSVSDTQYF.

This clonotype was detected a few times. The chain is built from TRBV7-2 and TRBJ2-1, with a possible D match to TRBD1 (7 bases). CDR3 length: 14 amino acids. Germline CDR1 and CDR2: SGHTA and FQGNSA. V lost 5 bases, J lost 6 bases, and 14 bases lay in between. This CDR3 reads CASSQGGSRNEQFF. The CDR3 nucleotides read TGTGCCAGCAGCCAGGGGGGCTCCCGCAATGAGCAGTTCTTC.

This clonotype was recorded a few times. CDR3 in amino acids: CASSGAGTVLGQPQHF. As DNA, the CDR3 is TGTGCCAGCAGTGGGGCAGGGACCGTCTTGGGTCAGCCCCAGCATTTT. The chain links TRBV6-1 to TRBJ1-5, with D maybe TRBD1 (5 bases). The CDR3 spans 16 residues. V was cut by 4 bases and J by 6 bases, with 19 bases left in between. Germline CDR1 MNHNS, CDR2 SASEGT.

The chain couples TRBV30 to TRBJ2-1, with TRBD2 identical over 12 bases. V shed 0 bases and J 7 bases; nucleotides not matched to a gene: 1. The CDR3 is made up of 14 amino acids. Germline-derived CDR1 and CDR2 are GTSNPN and SVGIG (reference sequence). In nucleotides, the CDR3 is TGTGCCTGGAGTGTTACTAGCGGGAGGAATGAGCAGTTCTTC. Translation: CAWSVTSGRNEQFF.

The V call is TRBV7-9, the J call TRBJ2-1; 8 bases match TRBD2. The CDR3 has 16 amino acids. The germline CDR1 and CDR2 sequences are SEHNR and FQNEAQ (reference sequence). With 4 bases clipped from V and 8 bases from J, the junction kept 13 bases outside the gene matches. CDR3 residues: CASSSSYGGAIDEQFF. The CDR3 DNA follows: TGTGCCAGCAGCTCATCGTACGGGGGGGCCATCGATGAGCAGTTCTTC.

The rearrangement uses TRBV29-1 and TRBJ2-1; D is possibly TRBD2 (6 bases). CDR1 and CDR2 from the germline V gene are SQVTM and ANQGSEA. The CDR3 spans 13 residues. Trimming took off 5 bases at V and 4 bases at J, with 12 bases between the two ends. The DNA of the CDR3 is TGCAGCGTTTTCAGCGGGCTATACAATGAGCAGTTCTTC. Translation gives CSVFSGLYNEQFF.

The CDR3 DNA is TGTGCCAGCCGGACAGGTGCGAGCAATCAGCCCCAGCATTTT. This encodes CASRTGASNQPQHF. V gene TRBV2 combines with J gene TRBJ1-5, with TRBD1 matching over 7 bases. The CDR3 extends over 14 amino acids. V gave up 8 bases and J gave up 1 base; unmatched junction bases: 5. Germline assignment: CDR1 SNHLY and CDR2 FYNNEI.

The chain employs TRBV12-3 or TRBV12-4 and TRBJ2-7; 8 positions agree with TRBD1. V shed 3 bases, J shed 5 bases, and the junction held 6 bases outside the gene matches. This CDR3 contains 14 residues. Written as DNA, the CDR3 is TGTGCCAGCAGTTTTTCAGGGGGCTTCAACGAGCAGTACTTC. This sequence encodes CASSFSGGFNEQYF.